This note documents a single T cell receptor (beta chain) sequence. Its antigen is unidentified. The CDR3 spans 13 residues. V lost 7 bases, J lost 5 bases, and 6 bases stayed unmatched. The germline V gene encodes CDR1 MNHNY and CDR2 SVGAGI (reference sequence). This sample is part of a study of graft-versus-host responses after intestinal transplantation. Study summary: Anti-thymocyte globulin induction was given to all recipients, followed by tacrolimus and steroids for three to four years.

Method: immunoSEQ multiplex PCR; TCRdb's copy keeps in-frame clones and lacks some. Of more than 85,000 clones listed, 92% were seen once; the top ten hold roughly 0.07%. The specimen was unstimulated CD8+ T cells sorted from spleen or lymph node cells, collected before transplant. The chain combines TRBV6-6 with TRBJ2-3, with TRBD2 matching 7 bases. The receptor comes from a human donor who was the organ donor for an intestinal transplant. CDR3 in amino acids: CASNAGAVDTQYF. CDR3 in DNA: TGTGCCAGCAACGCGGGAGCGGTAGATACGCAGTATTTT.